These T cell receptor beta chains were read from a single sample in a study of T cells in localized non-small cell lung cancer. Data came from immunoSEQ multiplex PCR; TCRdb stores just in-frame clones and leaves some out. Seen here are nearly 40,000 clones, roughly 86% observed once, and the top ten hold about 4%. The sequenced sample was peripheral blood, obtained before any cancer treatment. These receptors were collected from a man aged 18 to 55 with stage I lung adenocarcinoma. Each CDR3 is given with its conserved first and last residue. Fields, in order: J gene, V gene, clone size, CDR3 length, D gene, CDR3 DNA, CDR3 protein. D genes are given only for firm matches. Size values are once, few and many counts, or a class for expanded clones, and some rows have none.

TRBJ1-1	TRBV6-1	.	11	TRBD1	TGTGCCAGCAGTGGGGGGACAGGAGCTTTCTTT	CASSGGTGAFF
TRBJ2-2	TRBV18	.	13	.	TGTGCCAGCTCACCATCTAAGCAAGGGGAGCTGTTTTTT	CASSPSKQGELFF
TRBJ1-2	TRBV2	.	12	.	TGTGCCAGCAGTGAGGGTAACTATGGCTACACCTTC	CASSEGNYGYTF
TRBJ1-1	TRBV29-1	.	14	.	TGCAGCGTTGACAGGACAGAGGGGGACACTGAAGCTTTCTTT	CSVDRTEGDTEAFF
TRBJ1-2	TRBV18	.	15	.	TGTGCCAGCTCACCAGTAGAAGGCGCTTACTATGGCTACACCTTC	CASSPVEGAYYGYTF
TRBJ1-1	TRBV6-5	.	16	.	TGTGCCAGCAGTTACTCGAGGGCGGGGAGTCACACTGAAGCTTTCTTT	CASSYSRAGSHTEAFF
TRBJ1-4	TRBV14	.	18	.	TGTGCCAGCAGCCAAACTGAAGTTTCTCATGCGACTAATGAAAAACTGTTTTTT	CASSQTEVSHATNEKLFF
TRBJ1-5	TRBV9	.	14	.	TGTGCCAGCAGCGTAGGAGTAGGTGGTCAGCCCCAGCATTTT	CASSVGVGGQPQHF
TRBJ1-1	TRBV5-1	.	14	.	TGCGCCAGCAGCTTGGCCAGGGCGAACACTGAAGCTTTCTTT	CASSLARANTEAFF
TRBJ1-3	TRBV29-1	few	14	.	TGCAGCGCAAGACCAGACATCTCTGGAAACACCATATATTTT	CSARPDISGNTIYF